The 6 T cell receptor beta chains listed next were all sequenced from one sample in a study of tissue T cells after allogeneic stem cell transplantation. TCRdb's copy holds only in-frame clones and misses some; the assay was immunoSEQ multiplex PCR. Of roughly 7,500 clones in the sample, around 50% were seen once. Indicated time point: mouse harvest day 7 after allogeneic transplant. Mouse grafts combined 10^7 T-cell-depleted bone marrow cells with 10^6 splenic CD5+ T cells. The sequenced sample was lymph node tissue. The receptors originated from a female BALB/c mouse given C57BL/6 T cells with graft-versus-host disease after an allogeneic hematopoietic cell transplant.

Points on this clone: Gene and germline names: mouse. The sequenced fragment ends 1 residue before the CDR3 boundary, so the rest is inferred from the germline J gene. The gene calls are TRBV26 and TRBJ2-5; D unclear. V was pared by 0 bases and J by 0 bases, with 4 bases between. Germline CDR1 is KGHPV and CDR2 is FQNQEV (reference sequence). The CDR3 covers 14 residues. The sequenced part of the CDR3 DNA is TGTGCCAGCAGTCTGTCTTTTAACCAAGACACCCAGTAC. Protein product: CASSLSFNQDTQY. The complete CDR3 sequence is CASSLSFNQDTQYF.

This clone has only a few counts. These gene names are mouse names. The CDR3 end lies 1 residue beyond the end of the read and is filled in from the germline J gene. The chain has TRBV16 and TRBJ1-1; D perhaps matches TRBD1 (5 bases). The CDR3 runs 13 residues. Germline values: CDR1 SGHSA, CDR2 FRNQAP. With 3 bases removed from V and 1 base from J, the gap between germline ends came to 6 bases. CDR3: CASSFGGNTEVFF. The CDR3 DNA, read in part, is TGTGCAAGCAGCTTCGGGGGGAACACAGAAGTCTTC.

By sample fraction, this clone is medium-sized (0.01 to 0.1%). Gene and germline names: mouse. The CDR3 extends 1 residue past the end of the read, so its final part is completed from the germline J gene. The V call is TRBV16, the J call TRBJ2-4; no firm D call. Trimming stripped 0 bases from V and 0 bases from J, with 7 bases between. The CDR3 spans 15 residues. The germline V gene encodes CDR1 SGHSA and CDR2 FRNQAP. CDR3 protein: CASSLDPGSQNTLYF. The DNA read from the CDR3 is TGTGCAAGCAGCTTAGATCCCGGCAGTCAAAACACCTTGTAC.

Remarks on this clone: Genes and germline come from the mouse. The CDR3 protein is CSSSQEGANSDYTF. The sequenced part of the CDR3 DNA is TGCTCCAGCAGTCAAGAGGGGGCAAACTCCGACTACACC. The rearrangement joins TRBV23 to TRBJ1-2; the table assigns TRBD1, which was not confirmed against the DNA. The read stops 1 residue short of the end of the CDR3; the missing end is completed from the germline J gene. The germline CDR1 and CDR2 sequences are KGHTA and FQNQQP. The CDR3 loop spans 14 amino acids.

This clone was seen a handful of times. Each gene name is a mouse one. The read finishes 1 residue shy of the CDR3 end, and the germline J gene is used to complete it. The rearrangement uses TRBV14 and TRBJ1-1; D ambiguous. Per germline, CDR1 SGHDT and CDR2 FRDEAV. The CDR3 contains 10 residues. Trimming removed 7 bases at V and 6 bases at J, with 7 bases between. The CDR3 bases that were read are TGTGCCAGCGGGAGGGCAGAAGTCTTC. Amino acid sequence: CASGRAEVF. The CDR3 as a whole reads CASGRAEVFF. The full variable domain, its missing parts supplied by reference TRBV14 and TRBJ1-1, is EAGVTQSPRYAVLQEGQAVSFWCDPISGHDTLYWYQQPRDQGPQLLVYFRDEAVIDNSQLPSDRFSAVRPKGTNSTLKIQSAKQGDTATYLCASGRAEVFFGKGTRLTVV.

With respect to this clone: The germline and genes are mouse ones. From the germline J gene comes the end of the CDR3, since the read stops 1 residue before it. V gene TRBV15 combines with J gene TRBJ2-3, with 7 bases fitting TRBD2. Per germline, CDR1 SGHND and CDR2 FRSKSL. The CDR3 has 16 residues. V shed 1 base, J shed 0 bases, and the junction held 4 bases outside the gene matches. The CDR3 region is CASSLGWGSSAETLYF. The CDR3 bases that were read are TGTGCCAGCAGTTTAGGCTGGGGGAGTAGTGCAGAAACGCTGTAT.